Described below is a single T cell receptor beta chain sequence and its context. The germline V gene has CDR1 LNHDA and CDR2 SQIVND (reference sequence). This CDR3 is 17 amino acids long. V was trimmed by 0 bases and J by 3 bases, leaving 15 bases between them. This entry belongs to a study of blood T cell repertoires in COVID-19. Method: immunoSEQ multiplex PCR; TCRdb's copy keeps in-frame clones and lacks some. The table lists more than 250,000 clones, nearly 90% of them singletons. This receptor was identified in a woman under 30 with acute COVID-19. The sequenced sample consisted of PBMCs or T cells enriched from blood (not recorded which). The chain recombines TRBV19 with TRBJ1-3; weak D call: TRBD1 (5 bases). This chain's CDR3 is CASSIDRGTVGGNTIYF. The CDR3, as DNA: TGTGCCAGTAGTATAGATCGGGGGACCGTCGGTGGAAACACCATATATTTT.